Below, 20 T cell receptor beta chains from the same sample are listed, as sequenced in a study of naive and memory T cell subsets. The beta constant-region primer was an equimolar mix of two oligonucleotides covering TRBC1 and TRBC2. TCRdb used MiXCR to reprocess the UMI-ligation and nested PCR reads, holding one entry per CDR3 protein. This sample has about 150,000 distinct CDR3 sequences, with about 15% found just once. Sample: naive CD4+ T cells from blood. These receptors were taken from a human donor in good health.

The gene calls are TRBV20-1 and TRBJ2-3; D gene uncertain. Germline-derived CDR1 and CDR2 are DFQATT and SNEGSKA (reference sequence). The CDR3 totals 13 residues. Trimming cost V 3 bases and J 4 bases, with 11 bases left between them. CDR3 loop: CSARSGSPDTQYF. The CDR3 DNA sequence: TGCAGTGCTAGGTCTGGTAGCCCAGATACGCAGTATTTT.

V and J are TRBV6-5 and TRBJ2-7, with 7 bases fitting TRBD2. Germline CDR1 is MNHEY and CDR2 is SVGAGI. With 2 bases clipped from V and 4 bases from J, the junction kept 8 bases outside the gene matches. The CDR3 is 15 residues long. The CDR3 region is CASSYGWGGVYEQYF. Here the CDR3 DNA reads TGTGCCAGCAGTTACGGTTGGGGAGGGGTGTACGAGCAGTACTTC.

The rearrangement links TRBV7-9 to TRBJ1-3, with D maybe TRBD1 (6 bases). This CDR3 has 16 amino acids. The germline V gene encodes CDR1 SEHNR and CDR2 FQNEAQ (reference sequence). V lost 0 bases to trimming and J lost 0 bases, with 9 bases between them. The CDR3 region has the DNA TGTGCCAGCAGCTTAGCCGACAGGCCCTCTGGAAACACCATATATTTT. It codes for CASSLADRPSGNTIYF.

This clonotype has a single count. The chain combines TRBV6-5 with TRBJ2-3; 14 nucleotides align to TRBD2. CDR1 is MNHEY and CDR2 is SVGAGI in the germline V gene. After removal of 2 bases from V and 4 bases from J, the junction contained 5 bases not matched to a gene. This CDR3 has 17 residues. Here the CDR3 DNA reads TGTGCCAGCAGTTACAAGGGACTAGCGGGAGTAGCAGATACGCAGTATTTT. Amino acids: CASSYKGLAGVADTQYF.

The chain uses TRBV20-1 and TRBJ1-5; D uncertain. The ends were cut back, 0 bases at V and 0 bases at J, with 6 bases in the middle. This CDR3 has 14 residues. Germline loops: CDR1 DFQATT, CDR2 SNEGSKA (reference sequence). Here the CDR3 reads CSARDGASNQPQHF. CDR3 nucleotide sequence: TGCAGTGCTAGAGATGGAGCTAGCAATCAGCCCCAGCATTTT.

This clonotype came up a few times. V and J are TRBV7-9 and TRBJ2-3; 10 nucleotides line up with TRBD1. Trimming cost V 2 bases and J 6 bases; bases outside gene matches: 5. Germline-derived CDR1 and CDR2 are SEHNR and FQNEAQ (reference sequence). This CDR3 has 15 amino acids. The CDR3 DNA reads TGTGCCAGCAGCTTAAGAGAGGGACAGGGGGATACGCAGTATTTT. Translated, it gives CASSLREGQGDTQYF.

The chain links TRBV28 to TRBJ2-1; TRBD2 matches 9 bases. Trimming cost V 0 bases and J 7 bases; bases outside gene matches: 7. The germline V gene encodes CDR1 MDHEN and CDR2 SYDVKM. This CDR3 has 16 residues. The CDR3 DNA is TGTGCCAGCAGTTTATGGGCTGCGGGAGGGTGGAATGAGCAGTTCTTC. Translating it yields CASSLWAAGGWNEQFF.

The CDR3 here is CASRTTGTGRRAYGYTF. CDR3 nucleotide sequence: TGTGCCAGCAGAACGACCGGGACAGGGAGGAGAGCCTATGGCTACACCTTC. The chain employs TRBV6-5 and TRBJ1-2, with 9 bases matching TRBD1. The CDR3 is 17 residues long. Germline lookup yields CDR1 MNHEY and CDR2 SVGAGI. The V segment lost 6 bases and the J segment 4 bases; nucleotides outside the gene matches: 15.

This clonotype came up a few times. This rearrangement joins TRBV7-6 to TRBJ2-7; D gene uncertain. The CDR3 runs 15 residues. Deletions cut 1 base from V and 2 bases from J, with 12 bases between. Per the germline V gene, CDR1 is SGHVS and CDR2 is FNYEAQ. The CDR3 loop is CASSLEGNSAYEQYF. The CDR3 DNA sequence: TGTGCCAGCAGCTTAGAAGGGAATTCCGCCTACGAGCAGTACTTC.

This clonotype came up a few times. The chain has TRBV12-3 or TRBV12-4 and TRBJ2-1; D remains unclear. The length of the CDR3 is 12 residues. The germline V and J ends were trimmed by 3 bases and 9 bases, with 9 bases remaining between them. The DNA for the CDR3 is TGTGCCAGCAGTTTGGAGCAAGGTGAGCAGTTCTTC. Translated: CASSLEQGEQFF.

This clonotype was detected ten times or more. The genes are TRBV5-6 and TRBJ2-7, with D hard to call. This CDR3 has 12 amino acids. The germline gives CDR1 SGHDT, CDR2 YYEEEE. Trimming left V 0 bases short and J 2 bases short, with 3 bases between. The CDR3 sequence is CASSLEAYEQYF. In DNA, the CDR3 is TGTGCCAGCAGCTTGGAAGCCTACGAGCAGTACTTC.

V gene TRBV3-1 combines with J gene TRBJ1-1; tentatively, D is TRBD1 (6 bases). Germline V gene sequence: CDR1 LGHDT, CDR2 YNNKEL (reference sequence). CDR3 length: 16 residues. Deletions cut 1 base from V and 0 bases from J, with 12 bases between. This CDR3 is CASSQGHSGVNTEAFF. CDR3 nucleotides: TGTGCCAGCAGCCAAGGTCACTCAGGGGTGAACACTGAAGCTTTCTTT.

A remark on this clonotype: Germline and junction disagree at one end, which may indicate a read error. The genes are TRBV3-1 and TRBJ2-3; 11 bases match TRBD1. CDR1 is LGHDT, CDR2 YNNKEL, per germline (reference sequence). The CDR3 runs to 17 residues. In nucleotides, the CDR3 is TGTGCCAGCGGCCAAGATGGACAGGGGGCGAATCAAGGTACGCAGTATTTT. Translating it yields CASGQDGQGANQGTQYF.

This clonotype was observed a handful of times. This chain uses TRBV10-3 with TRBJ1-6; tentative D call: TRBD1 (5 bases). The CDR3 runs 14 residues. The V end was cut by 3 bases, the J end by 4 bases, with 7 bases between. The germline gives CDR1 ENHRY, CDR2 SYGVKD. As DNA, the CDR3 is TGTGCCATCAGTGAACAGGATTATAATTCACCCCTCCACTTT. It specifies CAISEQDYNSPLHF.

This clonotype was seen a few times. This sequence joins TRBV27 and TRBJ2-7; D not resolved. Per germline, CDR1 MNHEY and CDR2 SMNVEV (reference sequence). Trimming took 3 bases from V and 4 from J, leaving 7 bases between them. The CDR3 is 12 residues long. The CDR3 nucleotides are TGTGCCAGCAGTTTGGGAATATACGAGCAGTACTTC. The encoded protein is CASSLGIYEQYF.

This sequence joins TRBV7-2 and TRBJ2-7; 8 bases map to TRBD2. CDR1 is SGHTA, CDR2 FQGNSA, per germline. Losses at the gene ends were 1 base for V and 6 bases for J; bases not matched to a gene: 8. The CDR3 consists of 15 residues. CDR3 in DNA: TGTGCCAGCAGCTTAGATCGAGCGGGAGTCTCCGAGCAGTACTTC. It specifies CASSLDRAGVSEQYF.

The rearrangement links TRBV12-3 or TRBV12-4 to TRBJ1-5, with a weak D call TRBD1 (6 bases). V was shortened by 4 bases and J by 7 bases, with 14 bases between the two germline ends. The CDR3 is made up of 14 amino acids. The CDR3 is CASSSQGWQQPQHF. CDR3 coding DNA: TGTGCCAGCAGTTCACAGGGTTGGCAACAGCCCCAGCATTTT.

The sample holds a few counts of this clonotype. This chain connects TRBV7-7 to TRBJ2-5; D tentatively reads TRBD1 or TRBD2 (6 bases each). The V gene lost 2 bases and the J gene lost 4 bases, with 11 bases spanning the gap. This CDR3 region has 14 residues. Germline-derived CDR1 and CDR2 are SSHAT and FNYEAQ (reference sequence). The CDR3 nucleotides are TGTGCCAGCAGCTTAAGGGGGGTAGTAGAGACCCAGTACTTC. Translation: CASSLRGVVETQYF.

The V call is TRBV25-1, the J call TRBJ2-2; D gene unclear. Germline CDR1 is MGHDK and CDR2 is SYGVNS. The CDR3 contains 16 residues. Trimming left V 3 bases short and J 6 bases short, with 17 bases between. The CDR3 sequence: CASSDLGRGRPGELFF. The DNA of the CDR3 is TGTGCCAGCAGTGACCTCGGGCGAGGTCGCCCCGGGGAGCTGTTTTTT.

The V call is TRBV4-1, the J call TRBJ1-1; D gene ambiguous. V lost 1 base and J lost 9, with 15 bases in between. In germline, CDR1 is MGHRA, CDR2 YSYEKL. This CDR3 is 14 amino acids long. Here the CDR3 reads CASSQVPPGAQAFF. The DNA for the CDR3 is TGCGCCAGCAGCCAAGTTCCCCCCGGAGCGCAAGCTTTCTTT.